A selection of T cell receptor beta chains follows, all from one sample in a study of shared clonotypes between healthy human individuals. This table comes from immunoSEQ multiplex PCR, and its TCRdb copy is limited to in-frame clones, with some not included. The data hold about 2,100,000 clones, with about 92% observed a single time. The material sequenced was naive CD8+ T cells from PBMCs. All receptors come from a man younger than 35 in good health. Some clones in this sample may be carry-over from other donors' samples. Each CDR3 is given with its conserved first and last residue. D genes are given only for firm matches. Expanded clones get a size class; other rows say once, few or many, or leave the size out.

d_call: NA; v_call: TRBV6-1; j_call: TRBJ2-7; clone_size: NA; cdr3_nt: TGTGCCAGCAGTGAATCCAGGAGCAGGTTACCCTACGAGCAGTACTTC; cdr3_aa: CASSESRSRLPYEQYF
d_call: TRBD1; v_call: TRBV7-9; j_call: TRBJ1-1; clone_size: NA; cdr3_nt: TGTGCCAGCAGCCCCACAGGGGGCGGTAACACTGAAGCTTTCTTT; cdr3_aa: CASSPTGGGNTEAFF
d_call: NA; v_call: TRBV27; j_call: TRBJ2-7; clone_size: once; cdr3_nt: TGTGCCAGCAGTTTAGCCTATGGCCGTCACGAGCAGTACTTC; cdr3_aa: CASSLAYGRHEQYF
d_call: TRBD1; v_call: TRBV28; j_call: TRBJ1-1; clone_size: NA; cdr3_nt: TGTGCCAGCAGGCGGGACAGGGGTGGACCAAACACTGAAGCTTTCTTT; cdr3_aa: CASRRDRGGPNTEAFF
d_call: TRBD1; v_call: TRBV5-6; j_call: TRBJ2-5; clone_size: NA; cdr3_nt: TGTGCCAGCAGCTCCCCCGGGACAGGGGGGGAGACCCAGTACTTC; cdr3_aa: CASSSPGTGGETQYF
d_call: NA; v_call: TRBV5-6; j_call: TRBJ2-7; clone_size: NA; cdr3_nt: TGTGCCAGCAGCGCTTCGGAGGAACGATACGAGCAGTACTTC; cdr3_aa: CASSASEERYEQYF
d_call: NA; v_call: TRBV29-1; j_call: TRBJ1-5; clone_size: NA; cdr3_nt: TGCAGCGGACGGGTCCCCGGAGGGCCCCAGCATTTT; cdr3_aa: CSGRVPGGPQHF
d_call: TRBD1; v_call: TRBV5-8; j_call: TRBJ2-3; clone_size: NA; cdr3_nt: TGTGCCAGCAACATCAACAGGGGTAGCACAGATACGCAGTATTTT; cdr3_aa: CASNINRGSTDTQYF
d_call: NA; v_call: TRBV7-2; j_call: TRBJ2-5; clone_size: NA; cdr3_nt: TGTGCCAGCAGCTTACCGCCACGTGAGACCCAGTACTTC; cdr3_aa: CASSLPPRETQYF
d_call: TRBD2; v_call: TRBV4-1; j_call: TRBJ2-3; clone_size: NA; cdr3_nt: TGCGCCAGCAGCCAAGGGCCCGGACTAGCAACAGATACGCAGTATTTT; cdr3_aa: CASSQGPGLATDTQYF
d_call: NA; v_call: TRBV28; j_call: TRBJ2-7; clone_size: NA; cdr3_nt: TGTGCCAGCAGTTCCGCGGTGGAGGGGCCCGCTTCCTACGAGCAGTACTTC; cdr3_aa: CASSSAVEGPASYEQYF
d_call: NA; v_call: TRBV7-9; j_call: TRBJ2-2; clone_size: NA; cdr3_nt: TGTGCCAGCAGCTTCGGGTACTCTGGAACCGGGGAGCTGTTTTTT; cdr3_aa: CASSFGYSGTGELFF
d_call: TRBD2; v_call: TRBV7-8; j_call: TRBJ2-3; clone_size: NA; cdr3_nt: TGTGCCAGCAGCTCCGACCCCGGGACTAGCGAAACAGATACGCAGTATTTT; cdr3_aa: CASSSDPGTSETDTQYF
d_call: NA; v_call: TRBV28; j_call: TRBJ1-3; clone_size: NA; cdr3_nt: TGTGCCAGCACGGGGGGCTCTAGGGGAAACACCATATATTTT; cdr3_aa: CASTGGSRGNTIYF
d_call: NA; v_call: TRBV29-1; j_call: TRBJ2-1; clone_size: NA; cdr3_nt: TGCAGCGTTGAAAACTTATCGGGAAGCTCCTACAATGAGCAGTTCTTC; cdr3_aa: CSVENLSGSSYNEQFF
d_call: NA; v_call: TRBV28; j_call: TRBJ2-7; clone_size: NA; cdr3_nt: TGTGCCAGCAGTTTCCACAGTTCCTACGAGCAGTACTTC; cdr3_aa: CASSFHSSYEQYF
d_call: NA; v_call: TRBV15; j_call: TRBJ1-2; clone_size: NA; cdr3_nt: TGTGCCACCAGCAGAGACCCCTCGGGGTTCCCCTATGGCTACACCTTC; cdr3_aa: CATSRDPSGFPYGYTF
d_call: NA; v_call: TRBV7-2; j_call: TRBJ1-2; clone_size: NA; cdr3_nt: TGTGCCAGCAGCGATGGTGGGGCCCACTATGGCTACACCTTC; cdr3_aa: CASSDGGAHYGYTF
d_call: NA; v_call: TRBV11-2; j_call: TRBJ2-4; clone_size: NA; cdr3_nt: TGTGCCAGCAGCTTAGTCGCGGGACAGAAACTAGCCAAAAACATTCAGTACTTC; cdr3_aa: CASSLVAGQKLAKNIQYF
d_call: TRBD1; v_call: TRBV4-1; j_call: TRBJ2-1; clone_size: NA; cdr3_nt: TGCGCCAGCAGCCAAGGACAGGGGTCCTACAATGAGCAGTTCTTC; cdr3_aa: CASSQGQGSYNEQFF
d_call: NA; v_call: TRBV27; j_call: TRBJ2-3; clone_size: NA; cdr3_nt: TGTGCCAGCAGTTTAGTTTACAGGGTTCGAGATACGCAGTATTTT; cdr3_aa: CASSLVYRVRDTQYF
d_call: TRBD2; v_call: TRBV6-6; j_call: TRBJ2-7; clone_size: NA; cdr3_nt: TGTGCCAGCACCCTTACCACTAGCGGGGTGGCCTACGAGCAGTACTTC; cdr3_aa: CASTLTTSGVAYEQYF
d_call: TRBD2; v_call: TRBV27; j_call: TRBJ2-1; clone_size: NA; cdr3_nt: TGTGCCAGCAGTTTATTGGCGGGAGGAGGAGGCTATGAGCAGTTCTTC; cdr3_aa: CASSLLAGGGGYEQFF
d_call: NA; v_call: TRBV30; j_call: TRBJ1-2; clone_size: NA; cdr3_nt: TGTGCCTGGACTATTGGGGGCAGGGATGGCTACACCTTC; cdr3_aa: CAWTIGGRDGYTF
d_call: NA; v_call: TRBV19; j_call: TRBJ2-4; clone_size: NA; cdr3_nt: TGTGCCAGTAGTATAGATCTTGGGGAGGCGGGGATAAACATTCAGTACTTC; cdr3_aa: CASSIDLGEAGINIQYF
d_call: TRBD1; v_call: TRBV11-2; j_call: TRBJ2-7; clone_size: NA; cdr3_nt: TGTGCCAGCAGCGCAGGGACAGGCGGCCACGAGCAGTACTTC; cdr3_aa: CASSAGTGGHEQYF
d_call: TRBD2; v_call: TRBV28; j_call: TRBJ2-7; clone_size: NA; cdr3_nt: TGTGCCAGCGGGCCCGGGACTAGTTATTCGCACGAGCAGTACTTC; cdr3_aa: CASGPGTSYSHEQYF
d_call: TRBD2; v_call: TRBV7-3; j_call: TRBJ2-6; clone_size: NA; cdr3_nt: TGTGCCAGCAGCTCGTTAGTGCGGGACTACCTCTCTGGGGCCAACGTCCTGACTTTC; cdr3_aa: CASSSLVRDYLSGANVLTF
d_call: TRBD2; v_call: TRBV7-2; j_call: TRBJ2-1; clone_size: NA; cdr3_nt: TGTGCCAGCAGGGTTAGCGGGATCTCCTACAATGAGCAGTTCTTC; cdr3_aa: CASRVSGISYNEQFF
d_call: TRBD2; v_call: TRBV4-1; j_call: TRBJ2-1; clone_size: NA; cdr3_nt: TGCGCCAGCAGCCCGGGGACTAGCGGGAGGACCTACAATGAGCAGTTCTTC; cdr3_aa: CASSPGTSGRTYNEQFF
d_call: NA; v_call: TRBV21-1; j_call: TRBJ2-1; clone_size: few; cdr3_nt: TGTGCCAGCGGACCGGGACAGTCTTTCTTC; cdr3_aa: CASGPGQSFF
d_call: NA; v_call: TRBV7-9; j_call: TRBJ2-2; clone_size: NA; cdr3_nt: TGTGCCAGCAGCGATCAGGGGGGAACCGGGGAGCTGTTTTTT; cdr3_aa: CASSDQGGTGELFF
d_call: NA; v_call: TRBV28; j_call: TRBJ2-1; clone_size: NA; cdr3_nt: TGTGCCAGCAGTCCCGTCCCACAGGGAAATGAGCAGTTCTTC; cdr3_aa: CASSPVPQGNEQFF
d_call: NA; v_call: TRBV9; j_call: TRBJ2-2; clone_size: NA; cdr3_nt: TGTGCCAGCAGCGTAGCCTCCGGGGAGCTGTTTTTT; cdr3_aa: CASSVASGELFF
d_call: NA; v_call: TRBV5-1; j_call: TRBJ2-3; clone_size: NA; cdr3_nt: TGCGCCAGCAGCAGGGACCCTAGCAGGGAGGCCACAGATACGCAGTATTTT; cdr3_aa: CASSRDPSREATDTQYF